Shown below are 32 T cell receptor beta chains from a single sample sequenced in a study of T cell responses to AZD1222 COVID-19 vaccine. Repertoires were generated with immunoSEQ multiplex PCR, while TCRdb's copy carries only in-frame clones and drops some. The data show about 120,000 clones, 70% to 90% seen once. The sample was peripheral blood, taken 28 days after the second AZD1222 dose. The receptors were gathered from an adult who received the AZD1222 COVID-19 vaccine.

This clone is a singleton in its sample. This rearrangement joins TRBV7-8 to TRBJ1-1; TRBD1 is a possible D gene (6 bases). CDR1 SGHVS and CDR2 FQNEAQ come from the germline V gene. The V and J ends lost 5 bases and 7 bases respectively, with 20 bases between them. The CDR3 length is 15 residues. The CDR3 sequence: CASSRWSLRDIEAFF. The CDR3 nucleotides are TGTGCCAGCAGCCGTTGGAGCTTGCGGGACATTGAAGCTTTCTTT. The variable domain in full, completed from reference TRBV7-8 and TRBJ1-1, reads GAGVSQSPRYKVAKRGQDVALRCDPISGHVSLFWYQQALGQGPEFLTYFQNEAQLDKSGLPSDRFFAERPEGSVSTLKIQRTQQEDSAVYLCASSRWSLRDIEAFFGQGTRLTVV.

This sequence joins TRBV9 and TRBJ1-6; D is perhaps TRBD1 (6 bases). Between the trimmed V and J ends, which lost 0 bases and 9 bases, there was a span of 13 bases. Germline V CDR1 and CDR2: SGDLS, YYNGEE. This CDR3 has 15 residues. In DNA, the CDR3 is TGTGCCAGCAGCGTAGCCCCGGGGGGCTTTTCACCCCTCCACTTT. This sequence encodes CASSVAPGGFSPLHF.

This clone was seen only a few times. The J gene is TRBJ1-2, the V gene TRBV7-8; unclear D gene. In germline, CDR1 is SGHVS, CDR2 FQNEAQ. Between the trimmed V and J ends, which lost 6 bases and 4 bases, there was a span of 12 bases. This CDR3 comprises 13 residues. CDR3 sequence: CASRPPGLYGYTF. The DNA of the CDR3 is TGTGCCAGCAGACCCCCAGGTCTCTATGGCTACACCTTC.

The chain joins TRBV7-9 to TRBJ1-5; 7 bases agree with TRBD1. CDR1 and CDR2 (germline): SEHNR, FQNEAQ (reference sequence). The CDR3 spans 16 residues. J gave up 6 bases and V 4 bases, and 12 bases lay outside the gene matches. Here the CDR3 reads CASSSRGDRAFQPQHF. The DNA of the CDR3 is TGTGCCAGCAGCTCGCGGGGAGACAGGGCTTTTCAGCCCCAGCATTTT.

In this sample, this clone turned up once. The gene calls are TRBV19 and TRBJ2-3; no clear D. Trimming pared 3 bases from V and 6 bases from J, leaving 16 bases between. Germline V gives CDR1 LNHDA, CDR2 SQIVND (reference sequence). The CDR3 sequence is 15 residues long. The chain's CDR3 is CASSIPNHKRDTQYF. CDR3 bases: TGTGCCAGTAGTATCCCCAACCACAAACGGGATACGCAGTATTTT.

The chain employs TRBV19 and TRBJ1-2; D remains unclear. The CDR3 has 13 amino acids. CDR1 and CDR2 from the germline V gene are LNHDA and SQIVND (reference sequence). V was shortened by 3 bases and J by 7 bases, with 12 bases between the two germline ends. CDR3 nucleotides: TGTGCCAGTAGTATGAGTAGGGTTCGTGGCTACACCTTC. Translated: CASSMSRVRGYTF.

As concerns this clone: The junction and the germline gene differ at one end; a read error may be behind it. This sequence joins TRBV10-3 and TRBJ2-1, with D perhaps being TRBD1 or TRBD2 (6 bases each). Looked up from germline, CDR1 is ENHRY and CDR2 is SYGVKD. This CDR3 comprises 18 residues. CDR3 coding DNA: TGTGCCATCAGTGAGGAATTGGCAGGGGAGGTCTCCGACAATGAGCAGTTCTTC. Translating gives CAISEELAGEVSDNEQFF.

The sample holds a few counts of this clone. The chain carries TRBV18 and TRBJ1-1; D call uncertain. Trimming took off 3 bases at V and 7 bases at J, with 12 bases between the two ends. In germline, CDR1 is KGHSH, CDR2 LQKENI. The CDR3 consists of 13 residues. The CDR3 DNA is TGTGCCAGCTCACCTCAACACGGGCTTGAAGCTTTCTTT. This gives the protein CASSPQHGLEAFF. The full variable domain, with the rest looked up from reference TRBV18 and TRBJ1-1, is NAGVMQNPRHLVRRRGQEARLRCSPMKGHSHVYWYRQLPEEGLKFMVYLQKENIIDESGMPKERFSAEFPKEGPSILRIQQVVRGDSAAYFCASSPQHGLEAFFGQGTRLTVV.

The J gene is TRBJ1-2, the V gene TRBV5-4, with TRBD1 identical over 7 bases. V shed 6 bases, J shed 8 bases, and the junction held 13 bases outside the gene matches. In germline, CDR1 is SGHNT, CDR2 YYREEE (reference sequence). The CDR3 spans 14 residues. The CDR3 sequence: CASTRGTLRDGYTF. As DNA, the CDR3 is TGTGCCAGCACCAGGGGGACCCTGCGGGACGGCTACACCTTC. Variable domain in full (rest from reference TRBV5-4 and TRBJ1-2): ETGVTQSPTHLIKTRGQQVTLRCSSQSGHNTVSWYQQALGQGPQFIFQYYREEENGRGNFPPRFSGLQFPNYSSELNVNALELDDSALYLCASTRGTLRDGYTFGSGTRLTVV.

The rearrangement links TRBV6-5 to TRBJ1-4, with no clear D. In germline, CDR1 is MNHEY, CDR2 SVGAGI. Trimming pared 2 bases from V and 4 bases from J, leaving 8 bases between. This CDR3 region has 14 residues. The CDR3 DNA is TGTGCCAGCAGTTACGATAAGAGTAATGAAAAACTGTTTTTT. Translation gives CASSYDKSNEKLFF.

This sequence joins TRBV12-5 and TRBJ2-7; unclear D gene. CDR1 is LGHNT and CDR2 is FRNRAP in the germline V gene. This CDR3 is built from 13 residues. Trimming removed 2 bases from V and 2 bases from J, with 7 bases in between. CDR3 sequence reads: CASGLRLPYEQYF. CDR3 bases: TGTGCTAGTGGTTTGCGGCTGCCCTACGAGCAGTACTTC. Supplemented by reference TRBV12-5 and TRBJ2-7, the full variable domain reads DARVTQTPRHKVTEMGQEVTMRCQPILGHNTVFWYRQTMMQGLELLAYFRNRAPLDDSGMPKDRFSAEMPDATLATLKIQPSEPRDSAVYFCASGLRLPYEQYFGPGTRLTVT.

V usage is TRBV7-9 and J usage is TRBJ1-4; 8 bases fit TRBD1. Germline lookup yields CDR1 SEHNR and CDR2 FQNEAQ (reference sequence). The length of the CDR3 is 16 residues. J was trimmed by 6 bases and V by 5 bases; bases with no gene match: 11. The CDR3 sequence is CASSPAGGRGYEKLFF. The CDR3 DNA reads TGTGCCAGCAGCCCAGCAGGGGGCAGGGGGTATGAAAAACTGTTTTTT.

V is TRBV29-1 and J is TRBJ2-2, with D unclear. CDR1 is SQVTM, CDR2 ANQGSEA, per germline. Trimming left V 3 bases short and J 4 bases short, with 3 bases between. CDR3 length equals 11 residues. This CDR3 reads CSVEGTGELFF. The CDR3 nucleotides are TGCAGCGTTGAGGGCACCGGGGAGCTGTTTTTT.

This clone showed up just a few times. Written as DNA, the CDR3 is TGTGCCAGCACCGGAGGGATGGGCTACACCTTC. Residues: CASTGGMGYTF. This sequence joins TRBV27 and TRBJ1-2, with D unresolved. V was cut by 7 bases and J by 8 bases, with 11 bases left in between. CDR1 is MNHEY, CDR2 SMNVEV, per germline (reference sequence). The CDR3 totals 11 residues.

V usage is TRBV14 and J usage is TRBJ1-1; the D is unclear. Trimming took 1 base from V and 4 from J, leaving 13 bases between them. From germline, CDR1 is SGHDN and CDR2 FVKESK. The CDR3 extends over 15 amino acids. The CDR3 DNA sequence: TGTGCCAGCAGCCAAGTGCGCGTATTCGGCACTGAAGCTTTCTTT. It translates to CASSQVRVFGTEAFF.

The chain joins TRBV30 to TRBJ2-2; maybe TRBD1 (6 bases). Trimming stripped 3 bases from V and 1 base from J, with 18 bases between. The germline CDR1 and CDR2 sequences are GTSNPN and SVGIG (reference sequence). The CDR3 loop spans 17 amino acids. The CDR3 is CAWRPMGTSWNTGELFF. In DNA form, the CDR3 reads TGTGCCTGGAGGCCAATGGGGACATCGTGGAACACCGGGGAGCTGTTTTTT.

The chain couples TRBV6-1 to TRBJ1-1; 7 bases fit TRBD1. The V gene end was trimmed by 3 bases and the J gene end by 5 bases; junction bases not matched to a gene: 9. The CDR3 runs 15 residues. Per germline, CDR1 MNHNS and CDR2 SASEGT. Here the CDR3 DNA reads TGTGCCAGCAGTGAGGCACTGGGACAGAGAACTGAAGCTTTCTTT. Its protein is CASSEALGQRTEAFF.

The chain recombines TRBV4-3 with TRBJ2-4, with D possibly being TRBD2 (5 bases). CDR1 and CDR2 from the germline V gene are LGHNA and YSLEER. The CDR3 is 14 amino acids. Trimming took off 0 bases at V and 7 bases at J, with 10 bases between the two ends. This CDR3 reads CASSQDRGINIQYF. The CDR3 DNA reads TGCGCCAGCAGCCAAGATCGGGGAATCAACATTCAGTACTTC.

The CDR3 spells CASSNQGRMNTEAFF. In DNA, the CDR3 is TGTGCCAGTAGTAACCAGGGACGGATGAACACTGAAGCTTTCTTT. The chain is built from TRBV19 and TRBJ1-1; D may be TRBD1 (5 bases). Germline CDR1 reads LNHDA; CDR2 reads SQIVND (reference sequence). CDR3 length: 15 amino acids. V was trimmed by 4 bases and J by 0 bases, leaving 12 bases between them.

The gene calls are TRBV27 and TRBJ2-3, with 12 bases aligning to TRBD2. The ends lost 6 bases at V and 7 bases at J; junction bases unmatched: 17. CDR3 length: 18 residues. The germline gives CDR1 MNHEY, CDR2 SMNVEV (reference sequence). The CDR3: CASRLRNPSGGETNTQYF. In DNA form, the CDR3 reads TGTGCCAGCAGGCTTAGGAACCCTAGCGGGGGGGAGACCAATACGCAGTATTTT.

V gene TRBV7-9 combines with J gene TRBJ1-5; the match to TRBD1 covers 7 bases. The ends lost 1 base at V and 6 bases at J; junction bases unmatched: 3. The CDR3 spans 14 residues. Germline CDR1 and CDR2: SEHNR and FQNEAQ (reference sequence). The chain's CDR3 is CASSLGQGGQPQHF. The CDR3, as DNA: TGTGCCAGCAGCTTAGGACAGGGCGGTCAGCCCCAGCATTTT.

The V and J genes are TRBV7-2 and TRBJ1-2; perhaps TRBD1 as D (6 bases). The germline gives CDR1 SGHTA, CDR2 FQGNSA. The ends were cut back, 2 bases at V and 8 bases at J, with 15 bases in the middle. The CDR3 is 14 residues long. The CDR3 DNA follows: TGTGCCAGCAGCTTATTTAACAGGGATGAGGGCTACACCTTC. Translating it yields CASSLFNRDEGYTF. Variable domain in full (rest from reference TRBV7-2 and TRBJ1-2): GAGVSQSPSNKVTEKGKDVELRCDPISGHTALYWYRQSLGQGLEFLIYFQGNSAPDKSGLPSDRFSAERTGGSVSTLTIQRTQQEDSAVYLCASSLFNRDEGYTFGSGTRLTVV.

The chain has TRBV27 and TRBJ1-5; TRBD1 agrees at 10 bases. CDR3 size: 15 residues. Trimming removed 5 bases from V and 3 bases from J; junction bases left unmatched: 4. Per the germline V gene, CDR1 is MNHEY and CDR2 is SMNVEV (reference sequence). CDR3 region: CASSLGQGLNQPQHF. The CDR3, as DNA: TGTGCCAGCAGTCTGGGACAGGGGCTCAATCAGCCCCAGCATTTT.

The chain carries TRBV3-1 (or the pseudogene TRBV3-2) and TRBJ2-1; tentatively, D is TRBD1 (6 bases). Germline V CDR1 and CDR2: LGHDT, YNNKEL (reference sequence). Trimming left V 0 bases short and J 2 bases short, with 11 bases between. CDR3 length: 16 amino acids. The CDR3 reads CASSQDSGVPYNEQFF. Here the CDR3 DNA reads TGTGCCAGCAGCCAAGATTCAGGGGTGCCCTACAATGAGCAGTTCTTC.

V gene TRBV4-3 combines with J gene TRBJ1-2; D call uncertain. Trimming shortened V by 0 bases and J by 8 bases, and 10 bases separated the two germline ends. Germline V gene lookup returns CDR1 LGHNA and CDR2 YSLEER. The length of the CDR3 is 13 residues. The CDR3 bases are TGCGCCAGCAGCCAAGATCGAAGGGTCGGCTACACCTTC. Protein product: CASSQDRRVGYTF.

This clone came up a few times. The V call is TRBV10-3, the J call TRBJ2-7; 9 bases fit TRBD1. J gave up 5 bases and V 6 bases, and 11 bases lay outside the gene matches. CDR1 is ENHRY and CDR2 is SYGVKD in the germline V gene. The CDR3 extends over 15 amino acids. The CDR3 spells CAISLPGTGFHEQYF. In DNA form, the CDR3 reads TGTGCCATCAGCCTACCCGGGACAGGGTTTCACGAGCAGTACTTC.

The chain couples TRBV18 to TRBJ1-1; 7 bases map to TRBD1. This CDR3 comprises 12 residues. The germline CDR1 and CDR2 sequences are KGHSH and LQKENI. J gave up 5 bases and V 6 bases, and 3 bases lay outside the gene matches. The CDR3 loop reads CASSQTGTEAFF. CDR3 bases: TGTGCCAGCTCCCAGACAGGGACTGAAGCTTTCTTT.

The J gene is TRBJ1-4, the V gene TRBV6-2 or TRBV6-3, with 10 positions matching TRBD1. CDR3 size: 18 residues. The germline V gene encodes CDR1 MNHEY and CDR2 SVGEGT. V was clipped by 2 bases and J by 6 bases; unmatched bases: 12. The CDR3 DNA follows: TGTGCCAGCAGTTACCGCGCAGACAGGGGGCTAAGTGATGAAAAACTGTTTTTT. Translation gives CASSYRADRGLSDEKLFF.

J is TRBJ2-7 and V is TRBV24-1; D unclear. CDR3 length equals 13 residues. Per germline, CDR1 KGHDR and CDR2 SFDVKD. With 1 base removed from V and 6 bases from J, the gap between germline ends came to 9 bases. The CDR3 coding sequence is TGTGCCACCAGTGATTTTCCTGGCCCCGAGCAGTACTTC. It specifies CATSDFPGPEQYF.

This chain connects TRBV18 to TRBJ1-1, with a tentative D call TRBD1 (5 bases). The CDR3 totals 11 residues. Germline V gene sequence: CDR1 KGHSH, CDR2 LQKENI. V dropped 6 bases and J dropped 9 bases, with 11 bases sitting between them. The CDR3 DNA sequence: TGTGCCAGCTCCCGGGACGGGCAAGCTTTCTTT. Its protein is CASSRDGQAFF.

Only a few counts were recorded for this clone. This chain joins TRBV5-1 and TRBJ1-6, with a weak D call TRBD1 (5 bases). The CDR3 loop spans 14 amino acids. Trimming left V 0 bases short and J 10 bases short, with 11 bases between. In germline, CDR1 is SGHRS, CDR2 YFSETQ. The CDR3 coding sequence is TGCGCCAGCAGCTTGGCAGGGATGGGCTCACCCCTCCACTTT. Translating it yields CASSLAGMGSPLHF.

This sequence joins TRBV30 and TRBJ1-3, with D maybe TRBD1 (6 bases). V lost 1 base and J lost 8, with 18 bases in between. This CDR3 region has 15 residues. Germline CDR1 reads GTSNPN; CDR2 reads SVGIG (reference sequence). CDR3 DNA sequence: TGTGCCTGGAGTGCCGGGACACCCGACCGATACACCATATATTTT. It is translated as CAWSAGTPDRYTIYF. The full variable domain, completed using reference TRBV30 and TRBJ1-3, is SQTIHQWPATLVQPVGSPLSLECTVEGTSNPNLYWYRQAAGRGLQLLFYSVGIGQISSEVPQNLSASRPQDRQFILSSKKLLLSDSGFYLCAWSAGTPDRYTIYFGEGSWLTVV.